A selection of T cell receptor beta chains follows, all from one sample in a study of early T cells in non-severe SARS-CoV-2 infection. TCRdb analysed the 5' RACE reads with MiXCR anew, one entry per CDR3 protein. The sample carries around 82,000 distinct CDR3 sequences, approximately 10% recorded once. The sequencing input was whole blood. These receptor sequences come from an adult who was a healthcare worker with PCR-confirmed SARS-CoV-2 infection or an uninfected control (not recorded which). Each CDR3 is given with its conserved first and last residue. A D gene is named only where the DNA matches it firmly. Clone size is not always given. Where it is, it says once, few, many or a class for expanded clones.

DNA,CDR3,J,size,D,V
TGCAGCGTCGCCGACGGTATCAGCTCCTACAATGAGCAGTTCTTC,CSVADGISSYNEQFF,TRBJ2-1,many,-,TRBV29-1
TGCGCCAGCAGTGAAAGGGACAACAACTATGGCTACACCTTC,CASSERDNNYGYTF,TRBJ1-2,few,-,TRBV10-2
TGTGCCAGCAGCCCCGGGACACCAGATAGCTCCTACGAGCAGTACTTC,CASSPGTPDSSYEQYF,TRBJ2-7,medium-sized,-,TRBV7-8
TGTGCCAGCTCAGTTACAGGGTCCCCGGGCGAGCAGTACTTC,CASSVTGSPGEQYF,TRBJ2-7,many,-,TRBV18
TGCGCCAGCAGCCAAGGCCCGGGGAGTTACAATGAGCAGTTCTTC,CASSQGPGSYNEQFF,TRBJ2-1,many,-,TRBV4-1
TGCAGCGTCCCGGCCAGCGGGAATGAGCAGTTCTTC,CSVPASGNEQFF,TRBJ2-1,-,-,TRBV29-1
TGCGCCAGCAGCCAAGACCCGCACACAGATACGCAGTATTTT,CASSQDPHTDTQYF,TRBJ2-3,few,-,TRBV4-1
TGTGCCAGCAGCCAAGGGGAGAAAAAACTGTTTTTT,CASSQGEKKLFF,TRBJ1-4,few,-,TRBV3-1
TGCGCCAGCAGCGAGGGCAGCACAGATACGCAGTATTTT,CASSEGSTDTQYF,TRBJ2-3,-,-,TRBV4-1
TGTGCCAGCAGTTATGACCGGGACAGTCCCTACGAGCAGTACTTC,CASSYDRDSPYEQYF,TRBJ2-7,-,TRBD1,TRBV6-9
TGTGCCAGCAGCCCCGGGATTCGGACAGCTGAAGCTTTCTTT,CASSPGIRTAEAFF,TRBJ1-1,many,-,TRBV11-2
TGTGCCAGCAGTTCCTGGACAGGGGAGGTTGGAAACACCATATATTTT,CASSSWTGEVGNTIYF,TRBJ1-3,few,TRBD1,TRBV6-5
TGTGCCAGCAGCCCAGTCGGGGGGTTTGGCGCAGATACGCAGTATTTT,CASSPVGGFGADTQYF,TRBJ2-3,-,TRBD2,TRBV7-9
TGTGCCAGCAGCCACGCGGAAGGGGGCACAGATACGCAGTATTTT,CASSHAEGGTDTQYF,TRBJ2-3,many,-,TRBV7-9
TGTGCCAGCAGTGAAAGGGTCGTAAGGGTACGCGAGCAGTACTTC,CASSERVVRVREQYF,TRBJ2-7,-,-,TRBV2
TGTGCCAGCAGCCAAGACTGGGTGAGCTATGAGCAGTTCTTC,CASSQDWVSYEQFF,TRBJ2-1,many,-,TRBV3-1
TGCGCCAGCAGCCAAGTGGACAGTTCTGGAAACACCATATATTTT,CASSQVDSSGNTIYF,TRBJ1-3,many,-,TRBV4-1
TGTGCCAGCAGGGACAGAGGGGCAGATACGCAGTATTTT,CASRDRGADTQYF,TRBJ2-3,many,-,TRBV5-5
TGTGCCAGCAGCCAGGGTCTAGCGGGGGGGCGGGCAGATACGCAGTATTTT,CASSQGLAGGRADTQYF,TRBJ2-3,many,TRBD2,TRBV4-2
TGTGCCAGCAGCTTGTTCTGGCAGGGGGCGGGGGCTGAAGCTTTCTTT,CASSLFWQGAGAEAFF,TRBJ1-1,-,TRBD1,TRBV5-4
TGTGCCAGCAGCCTGCCTAGGGGGGGCTTTGAAGCTTTCTTT,CASSLPRGGFEAFF,TRBJ1-1,few,-,TRBV6-2/TRBV6-3
TGTGCCAGCAGCTGGGGGTCGGACACTGAAGCTTTCTTT,CASSWGSDTEAFF,TRBJ1-1,-,-,TRBV27
TGTGCCAGCAGCTTATCATCCTGGGGACAGGGGGCCGATCAGCCCCAGCATTTT,CASSLSSWGQGADQPQHF,TRBJ1-5,many,TRBD1,TRBV7-6
TGTGCCAGCTCACCAGGGAGTAGTGGGGACCAGTACTTC,CASSPGSSGDQYF,TRBJ2-5,many,-,TRBV18
TGCAGCGTTGTAAGGGGGACCCAGTACTTC,CSVVRGTQYF,TRBJ2-5,many,-,TRBV29-1
TGTGCCAGAAGCTGGGACAGCTCCTACGAGCAGTACTTC,CARSWDSSYEQYF,TRBJ2-7,many,TRBD1,TRBV5-3
TGTGCCAGCAGAACGGACGGACGTAATGAAAAACTGTTTTTT,CASRTDGRNEKLFF,TRBJ1-4,many,-,TRBV6-2/TRBV6-3
TGTGCCAGCAGTCAACAGGGGCACACTGAAGCTTTCTTT,CASSQQGHTEAFF,TRBJ1-1,many,TRBD1,TRBV11-2
TGTGCCAGCTCACCACAGAGGGGGCTGGCCACTGAAGCTTTCTTT,CASSPQRGLATEAFF,TRBJ1-1,many,TRBD1,TRBV18
TGTGCCAGCAGGCCGTCCTTGAGCTCCTACGAGCAGTACTTC,CASRPSLSSYEQYF,TRBJ2-7,many,-,TRBV12-3/TRBV12-4
TGTGCCAGCAGCCTCACAGGGGTGGTCACTGAAGCTTTCTTT,CASSLTGVVTEAFF,TRBJ1-1,-,TRBD1,TRBV12-3/TRBV12-4
TGCAGCGTACGGACAGGGAGCGTCACCGGGGAGCTGTTTTTT,CSVRTGSVTGELFF,TRBJ2-2,-,TRBD1,TRBV29-1
TGTGCCAGCAGCTTGGGTCCGAACAATGAGCAGTTCTTC,CASSLGPNNEQFF,TRBJ2-1,-,-,TRBV7-3
TGCAGCGTTGAAGATTTTGGCAGAGGCTACACCTTC,CSVEDFGRGYTF,TRBJ1-2,few,-,TRBV29-1
TGTGCCAGCAGCGTAGGCTGGGGCACAGATACGCAGTATTTT,CASSVGWGTDTQYF,TRBJ2-3,many,-,TRBV9
TGTGCCAGCAGTTACTCGAATCGGAATGAGCAGTTCTTC,CASSYSNRNEQFF,TRBJ2-1,-,-,TRBV6-6
TGTGCCAGTCTCCTTCGCTCTGGAAACACCATATATTTT,CASLLRSGNTIYF,TRBJ1-3,-,-,TRBV7-9
TGTGCCAGCAGCTTAGGCCCGGGACAGGGGTTAAACATTCAGTACTTC,CASSLGPGQGLNIQYF,TRBJ2-4,many,TRBD1,TRBV7-6
TGCGCCAGCATCCGGGACAGTGCATATAGCAATCAGCCCCAGCATTTT,CASIRDSAYSNQPQHF,TRBJ1-5,few,TRBD1,TRBV5-1
TGTGCCAGCAGCGCCCGCGGAGTTGATACGCAGTATTTT,CASSARGVDTQYF,TRBJ2-3,few,-,TRBV9
TGTGCCAGCAGCTTCGATCCCTACAATGAGCAGTTCTTC,CASSFDPYNEQFF,TRBJ2-1,many,-,TRBV7-6
TGTGCCAGCAGTGAAGGACAGGGGACAGATACGCAGTATTTT,CASSEGQGTDTQYF,TRBJ2-3,few,TRBD1,TRBV6-1
TGTGCCAGCAGCATCGGACCCTCGGCTAAGACCCAGTACTTC,CASSIGPSAKTQYF,TRBJ2-5,many,-,TRBV7-2
TGCGCCAGCAGCCAGCCGGGAGGGGCAGATACGCAGTATTTT,CASSQPGGADTQYF,TRBJ2-3,many,TRBD2,TRBV4-1
TGTGCCAGCAGCCCCCGACGGAGCGGGGGAACCCAAGAGACCCAGTACTTC,CASSPRRSGGTQETQYF,TRBJ2-5,-,TRBD2,TRBV4-2
TGTGCCAGTAGTACACAGGGGGGTGCCAAAAACATTCAGTACTTC,CASSTQGGAKNIQYF,TRBJ2-4,many,TRBD1,TRBV19
TGTGCCAGCAGGGCCACAGGGTCGGGTGAAGCTTTCTTT,CASRATGSGEAFF,TRBJ1-1,few,-,TRBV9
TGTGCCAGCAGTAAACGGGACCGATACGAGCAGTACTTC,CASSKRDRYEQYF,TRBJ2-7,many,-,TRBV7-7
TGTGCCAGCAGCTTAGTGGTGACAGTAGCCAATCAGCCCCAGCATTTT,CASSLVVTVANQPQHF,TRBJ1-5,many,-,TRBV7-2
TGTGCCAGCAGGCTGCGTGCAACTAATGAAAAACTGTTTTTT,CASRLRATNEKLFF,TRBJ1-4,-,-,TRBV6-2/TRBV6-3
TGTGCCTGGAAGACGGCGTACCAAGAGACCCAGTACTTC,CAWKTAYQETQYF,TRBJ2-5,many,-,TRBV30
TGTGCCAGCAGCCACGGACGTAGTGGCTACACCTTC,CASSHGRSGYTF,TRBJ1-2,few,-,TRBV3-1
TGTGCCAGCAGCTTCCAGCAGACTGAAGCTTTCTTT,CASSFQQTEAFF,TRBJ1-1,-,-,TRBV7-2
TGCGCCAGCAGAGGACTTCTGAGAGACACTGAAGCTTTCTTT,CASRGLLRDTEAFF,TRBJ1-1,few,-,TRBV4-1
TGTGCCAGCAGGGAGGACGGTAACTATGGCTACACCTTC,CASREDGNYGYTF,TRBJ1-2,few,-,TRBV7-9
TGCGCCAGCAGCCTGGGCGGGGGGAGAACCCGCACAGATACGCAGTATTTT,CASSLGGGRTRTDTQYF,TRBJ2-3,few,TRBD2,TRBV4-3
TGTGCTAGTGGTTTGATGGGACAGGGCGGCTATGGCTACACCTTC,CASGLMGQGGYGYTF,TRBJ1-2,few,TRBD1,TRBV12-5